Below are 30 T cell receptor beta chains sequenced from a single sample in a study of T cell responses to AZD1222 COVID-19 vaccine. Assay: immunoSEQ multiplex PCR; the TCRdb copy retains only in-frame clones and omits some. The sample lists some 150,000 clones, roughly 89% occurring once. The material sequenced was peripheral blood, taken on day 0 of AZD1222 vaccination. These receptors were obtained from an adult in good health.

V and J are TRBV4-2 and TRBJ2-5; possibly TRBD1 for D (6 bases). The CDR3 totals 15 residues. Germline V gene lookup returns CDR1 LGHNA and CDR2 YNFKEQ. Trimming left V 2 bases short and J 0 bases short, with 10 bases between. CDR3 sequence: CASSQIHRDQETQYF. In nucleotides, the CDR3 is TGTGCCAGCAGCCAAATTCACAGGGACCAAGAGACCCAGTACTTC.

The chain joins TRBV9 to TRBJ1-1; the D is unclear. The CDR3 consists of 13 residues. CDR1 is SGDLS, CDR2 YYNGEE, per germline. V lost 6 bases and J 11 bases, leaving 20 bases between the germline ends. In DNA form, the CDR3 reads TGTGCCAGCAACCTCGAAGGGCGCTCTGGGGCTTTCTTT. Protein sequence: CASNLEGRSGAFF.

The chain joins TRBV13 to TRBJ2-3, with 9 bases identical to TRBD2. Germline values: CDR1 PRHDT, CDR2 FYEKMQ (reference sequence). CDR3 length: 17 amino acids. V was pared by 5 bases and J by 0 bases, with 9 bases of the junction left unmatched. CDR3 loop: CASSHGLAGVSTDTQYF. The CDR3 nucleotides are TGTGCCAGCAGCCATGGTTTAGCGGGAGTTAGCACAGATACGCAGTATTTT.

The J gene is TRBJ2-7, the V gene TRBV4-3, with D perhaps TRBD1 or TRBD2 (7 bases each). With 10 bases removed from V and 2 bases from J, the gap between germline ends came to 21 bases. This CDR3 has 15 residues. Germline V CDR1 and CDR2: LGHNA, YSLEER. CDR3 sequence: CANPPQGGGPYEQYF. The DNA of the CDR3 is TGCGCCAACCCGCCCCAGGGGGGGGGCCCCTACGAGCAGTACTTC.

The genes are TRBV5-4 and TRBJ1-1, with 7 bases aligning to TRBD1. This CDR3 contains 16 residues. Germline-derived CDR1 and CDR2 are SGHNT and YYREEE (reference sequence). With 0 bases clipped from V and 10 bases from J, the junction kept 15 bases outside the gene matches. The CDR3 spells CASSLAPTGRLPGAFF. In nucleotides, the CDR3 is TGTGCCAGCAGCTTGGCCCCGACAGGGAGACTTCCTGGAGCTTTCTTT.

The chain is built from TRBV9 and TRBJ2-5, with TRBD2 identical over 7 bases. Germline V gene data show CDR1 as SGDLS and CDR2 as YYNGEE. This CDR3 is built from 15 residues. With V trimmed by 4 bases and J by 7 bases, 13 bases remained unmatched. DNA for the CDR3: TGTGCCAGCAGCCTGGGGCTAGCGGAGATGGGGACCCAGTACTTC. Its translation: CASSLGLAEMGTQYF. The whole variable domain, filled in from reference TRBV9 and TRBJ2-5, reads DSGVTQTPKHLITATGQRVTLRCSPRSGDLSVYWYQQSLDQGLQFLIQYYNGEERAKGNILERFSAQQFPDLHSELNLSSLELGDSALYFCASSLGLAEMGTQYFGPGTRLLVL.

The gene calls are TRBV7-2 and TRBJ1-1; TRBD1 agrees at 7 bases. V gave up 5 bases and J gave up 7 bases; unmatched junction bases: 7. From germline, CDR1 is SGHTA and CDR2 FQGNSA. CDR3 length: 13 amino acids. The CDR3 here is CASSPDRRLEAFF. CDR3 DNA: TGTGCCAGCAGCCCGGACAGGCGGCTTGAAGCTTTCTTT.

This sequence joins TRBV4-2 and TRBJ1-2; a weak D match, TRBD1 (5 bases). Germline assignment: CDR1 LGHNA and CDR2 YNFKEQ. Trimming removed 4 bases at V and 4 bases at J, with 22 bases between. This CDR3 comprises 17 residues. The CDR3 DNA is TGTGCCAGCAGCCCCGGAAAGGGGAGCAGGGCGGGCTATGGCTACACCTTC. Translated, it gives CASSPGKGSRAGYGYTF.

The rearrangement joins TRBV15 to TRBJ1-3, with D hard to call. The CDR3 extends over 14 amino acids. Per germline, CDR1 LNHNV and CDR2 YYDKDF (reference sequence). V dropped 1 base and J dropped 8 bases, with 12 bases sitting between them. The CDR3 loop is CATSRVGIWDTIYF. The CDR3 DNA reads as TGTGCCACCAGCAGAGTTGGGATTTGGGACACCATATATTTT.

On this clone: The germline gene is not matched at one end of the junction; a read error may be the cause. V is TRBV13 and J is TRBJ1-3; maybe TRBD1 (5 bases). Per germline, CDR1 PRHDT and CDR2 FYEKMQ (reference sequence). The CDR3 runs to 14 residues. The CDR3 DNA reads as TGTGCCAGCACCTTACGGACATTAGGAAACACCATATATTTT. Protein: CASTLRTLGNTIYF.

The CDR3 loop is CASSRTGWVEKLFF. The CDR3 DNA sequence: TGTGCCAGCAGCAGGACAGGGTGGGTTGAAAAACTGTTTTTT. The rearrangement uses TRBV21-1 and TRBJ1-4; TRBD1 reflects the table's D call only, with no check against the DNA. TRBV21-1 is flagged as a pseudogene. The CDR3 has 14 amino acids.

The gene calls are TRBV6-5 and TRBJ1-2; TRBD1 aligns across 7 bases. The ends lost 6 bases at V and 8 bases at J; junction bases unmatched: 6. The CDR3 is made up of 12 amino acids. From germline, CDR1 is MNHEY and CDR2 SVGAGI. The CDR3 DNA is TGTGCCAGCAGAAACACAGGGGTAGGCTACACCTTC. Its translation: CASRNTGVGYTF.

This chain uses TRBV13 with TRBJ1-1; D gene ambiguous. Germline assignment: CDR1 PRHDT and CDR2 FYEKMQ (reference sequence). The germline V and J ends were trimmed by 3 bases and 1 base, with 15 bases remaining between them. The CDR3 has 16 amino acids. The CDR3 reads CASSLDPVKQNTEAFF. The CDR3 nucleotides read TGTGCCAGCAGCTTGGACCCGGTGAAACAGAACACTGAAGCTTTCTTT.

This clone appeared a single time. The chain joins TRBV2 to TRBJ2-2; D is ambiguous. The V end lost 6 bases, the J end lost 1 base, and 9 bases lay between the germline ends. CDR1 and CDR2 (germline): SNHLY, FYNNEI. The CDR3 has 14 amino acids. The CDR3 here is CASSMERNTGELFF. The CDR3 DNA is TGTGCCAGCAGCATGGAAAGGAACACCGGGGAGCTGTTTTTT.

The chain uses TRBV2 and TRBJ2-1, with 12 bases that match TRBD2. From germline, CDR1 is SNHLY and CDR2 FYNNEI. Trimming removed 0 bases from V and 7 bases from J; junction bases left unmatched: 1. This CDR3 comprises 15 residues. CDR3 sequence (DNA): TGTGCCAGCAGTGAAGCGGGACTAGCGGGTAATGAGCAGTTCTTC. This encodes CASSEAGLAGNEQFF.

The chain joins TRBV5-1 to TRBJ2-1, with TRBD1 matching over 7 bases. The length of the CDR3 is 14 residues. With 1 base clipped from V and 4 bases from J, the junction kept 2 bases outside the gene matches. Germline V gene lookup returns CDR1 SGHRS and CDR2 YFSETQ. CDR3 in DNA: TGCGCCAGCAGCTTGCCACAGGGGTACAATGAGCAGTTCTTC. The encoded protein is CASSLPQGYNEQFF.

J is TRBJ1-6 and V is TRBV5-4; D remains unclear. Germline V CDR1 and CDR2: SGHNT, YYREEE (reference sequence). V lost 1 base, J lost 7 bases, and 12 bases lay in between. The CDR3 runs 15 residues. The CDR3 bases are TGTGCCAGCAGCTTGATAGGCCAGGCGAATTCACCCCTCCACTTT. It codes for CASSLIGQANSPLHF. Looking up the rest from reference TRBV5-4 and TRBJ1-6 gives the full variable domain: ETGVTQSPTHLIKTRGQQVTLRCSSQSGHNTVSWYQQALGQGPQFIFQYYREEENGRGNFPPRFSGLQFPNYSSELNVNALELDDSALYLCASSLIGQANSPLHFGNGTRLTVT.

J is TRBJ2-1 and V is TRBV5-1, with 8 positions matching TRBD2. CDR1 is SGHRS, CDR2 YFSETQ, per germline. The CDR3 contains 16 residues. Unmatched junction bases numbered 6, after V lost 0 bases and J lost 4 bases. The CDR3 region is CASSLGNSGVYNEQFF. The CDR3 DNA follows: TGCGCCAGCAGCTTGGGGAATAGCGGGGTTTACAATGAGCAGTTCTTC.

This sequence joins TRBV7-9 and TRBJ2-1; no clear D gene. V gave up 5 bases and J gave up 7 bases, with 6 bases separating them. The CDR3 runs 11 residues. Germline assignment: CDR1 SEHNR and CDR2 FQNEAQ (reference sequence). CDR3 DNA sequence: TGTGCCAGCAGCGCCCTGAATGAGCAGTTCTTC. The encoded protein is CASSALNEQFF. Together with reference TRBV7-9 and TRBJ2-1, the CDR3 gives the full variable domain: DTGVSQNPRHKITKRGQNVTFRCDPISEHNRLYWYRQTLGQGPEFLTYFQNEAQLEKSRLLSDRFSAERPKGSFSTLEIQRTEQGDSAMYLCASSALNEQFFGPGTRLTVL.

V is TRBV5-1 and J is TRBJ2-7; perhaps TRBD1 as D (5 bases). V lost 2 bases to trimming and J lost 3 bases, with 12 bases between them. Germline CDR1 reads SGHRS; CDR2 reads YFSETQ. This CDR3 has 14 residues. CDR3 amino acids: CASSLRGTFYEQYF. The CDR3 bases are TGCGCCAGCAGCTTAAGGGGAACGTTCTACGAGCAGTACTTC.

The genes are TRBV5-4 and TRBJ1-2; D is undetermined. The germline V and J ends were trimmed by 0 bases and 6 bases, with 15 bases remaining between them. The germline V gene encodes CDR1 SGHNT and CDR2 YYREEE (reference sequence). CDR3 length: 15 residues. The DNA of the CDR3 is TGTGCCAGCAGCTTGGCCGGAGGCCAGCTTGATGGCTACACCTTC. Translating it yields CASSLAGGQLDGYTF.

The chain uses TRBV5-1 and TRBJ2-3, with 10 bases lining up with TRBD2. Germline trimming cut 0 bases from V and 3 bases from J; bases unmatched to any gene: 7. There are 17 residues in the CDR3. From germline, CDR1 is SGHRS and CDR2 YFSETQ. The CDR3 spells CASSLEASGRPTDTQYF. The CDR3 DNA sequence: TGCGCCAGCAGCTTGGAAGCTAGCGGGAGACCGACAGATACGCAGTATTTT.

This clone was detected a few times. This chain uses TRBV18 with TRBJ2-1, with 13 bases aligning to TRBD2. The CDR3 sequence is 19 residues long. Germline assignment: CDR1 KGHSH and CDR2 LQKENI. J lost 0 bases, V lost 3 bases, and 8 bases had no gene match. DNA of the CDR3: TGTGCCAGCTCACCTCTAGGACTAGCGGGGGCCTTCTCCTACAATGAGCAGTTCTTC. It is translated as CASSPLGLAGAFSYNEQFF. Filled out from reference TRBV18 and TRBJ2-1, the complete variable domain reads NAGVMQNPRHLVRRRGQEARLRCSPMKGHSHVYWYRQLPEEGLKFMVYLQKENIIDESGMPKERFSAEFPKEGPSILRIQQVVRGDSAAYFCASSPLGLAGAFSYNEQFFGPGTRLTVL.

V usage is TRBV7-2 and J usage is TRBJ2-5; D is unresolved. Germline values: CDR1 SGHTA, CDR2 FQGNSA. The CDR3 loop spans 13 amino acids. V was cut by 4 bases and J by 3 bases, with 9 bases left in between. The CDR3 DNA is TGTGCCAGCAGCTCACCCCCAAAAGAGACCCAGTACTTC. It encodes CASSSPPKETQYF.

The rearrangement links TRBV5-4 to TRBJ2-5, with 7 bases matching TRBD1. The CDR3 is 17 residues long. V lost 0 bases, J lost 3 bases, and 11 bases stayed unmatched. From germline, CDR1 is SGHNT and CDR2 YYREEE (reference sequence). The CDR3 DNA reads as TGTGCCAGCAGCTTGGGTTATATGACAGGGAATAAAGAGACCCAGTACTTC. Residues: CASSLGYMTGNKETQYF.

V is TRBV6-5 and J is TRBJ2-5; 7 bases match TRBD2. Germline V gene sequence: CDR1 MNHEY, CDR2 SVGAGI. Trimming cost V 3 bases and J 5 bases; bases outside gene matches: 9. The CDR3 is 15 amino acids. The CDR3 region has the DNA TGTGCCAGCAGTTATACAGCGGGGATGGGGGAGACCCAGTACTTC. It specifies CASSYTAGMGETQYF.

The gene calls are TRBV18 and TRBJ1-5, with unresolved D. This CDR3 spans 13 amino acids. V lost 1 base to trimming and J lost 5 bases, with 6 bases between them. CDR1 is KGHSH, CDR2 LQKENI, per germline. The CDR3 DNA follows: TGTGCCAGCTCACCACTACCCGATCAGCCCCAGCATTTT. Its translation is CASSPLPDQPQHF.

The chain carries TRBV7-2 and TRBJ2-7; 8 bases align to TRBD1. The CDR3 totals 16 residues. Per germline, CDR1 SGHTA and CDR2 FQGNSA. V shed 1 base and J 5 bases; nucleotides not matched to a gene: 10. The CDR3 loop is CASSLGSAGGINEQYF. The CDR3 nucleotides read TGTGCCAGCAGCTTAGGGTCGGCAGGGGGCATCAACGAGCAGTACTTC.

The chain couples TRBV10-1 to TRBJ1-5; D possibly corresponds to TRBD1 (6 bases). Per the germline V gene, CDR1 is WNHNN and CDR2 is SYGVQD (reference sequence). V lost 4 bases to trimming and J lost 3 bases, with 10 bases between them. There are 14 residues in the CDR3. The CDR3 coding sequence is TGCGCCAGCAGTGGGGACAAACCCAATCAGCCCCAGCATTTT. Amino acids: CASSGDKPNQPQHF.

This sequence joins TRBV7-2 and TRBJ2-1; D is perhaps TRBD2 (6 bases). V was trimmed by 4 bases and J by 3 bases, leaving 22 bases between them. The germline V gene encodes CDR1 SGHTA and CDR2 FQGNSA. This CDR3 is 18 amino acids long. The CDR3 is CASSSEIGGTGLYNEQFF. The DNA for the CDR3 is TGTGCCAGCAGCTCAGAAATAGGCGGGACCGGACTCTACAATGAGCAGTTCTTC.